What follows are 20 T cell receptor beta chains derived from one specimen sequenced in a study of OX40 agonist ivuxolimab in advanced cancers. TCRdb's copy holds only in-frame clones and misses some; the assay was immunoSEQ multiplex PCR. Among around 100,000 clones listed, 85% to 90% were seen once. The sample in question was CD4+ or CD8+ T cells sorted from blood, obtained in a trial of the OX40 agonist ivuxolimab. These receptors were taken from an adult with an advanced solid tumor such as melanoma, head and neck, liver or kidney cancer.

This chain links TRBV6-5 with TRBJ1-3, with a weak D call TRBD1 (6 bases). This CDR3 is 15 amino acids long. Germline loops: CDR1 MNHEY, CDR2 SVGAGI. The V end lost 0 bases, the J end lost 9 bases, and 15 bases lay between the germline ends. Written as DNA, the CDR3 is TGTGCCAGCAGTTACTCGACCGGGGGGGCGAGCACCATATATTTT. The encoded protein is CASSYSTGGASTIYF.

The chain is built from TRBV30 and TRBJ1-6, with D uncertain. The germline CDR1 and CDR2 sequences are GTSNPN and SVGIG (reference sequence). V lost 1 base and J lost 8, with 12 bases in between. This CDR3 region has 14 residues. Written as DNA, the CDR3 is TGTGCCTGGAGTGCGCTCCTCGGGGATTCACCCCTCCACTTT. Translated: CAWSALLGDSPLHF.

The rearrangement uses TRBV11-2 and TRBJ2-7; D uncertain. The CDR3 extends over 14 amino acids. The V end lost 4 bases, the J end lost 1 base, and 11 bases lay between the germline ends. Germline V gene data show CDR1 as SGHAT and CDR2 as FQNNGV. CDR3 bases: TGTGCCAGCAGCTCGAGAATACTTTCCTACGAGCAGTACTTC. Translation: CASSSRILSYEQYF.

In its sample, this clone was seen once. This sequence joins TRBV6-1 and TRBJ1-2, with TRBD1 matching over 9 bases. The trim removed 6 bases at V and 4 bases at J, leaving 3 bases unmatched. Germline CDR1 is MNHNS and CDR2 is SASEGT. The CDR3 extends over 13 amino acids. CDR3 residues: CASRTGGGYGYTF. As DNA, the CDR3 is TGTGCCAGCAGAACAGGGGGCGGCTATGGCTACACCTTC.

This sequence joins TRBV7-9 and TRBJ2-7; perhaps TRBD2 as D (5 bases). Germline V gene data show CDR1 as SEHNR and CDR2 as FQNEAQ (reference sequence). The CDR3 runs 14 residues. V lost 0 bases to trimming and J lost 6 bases, with 12 bases between them. The CDR3 here is CASSLAAGIAEQYF. CDR3 coding DNA: TGTGCCAGCAGCTTAGCGGCCGGGATTGCCGAGCAGTACTTC.

The CDR3 spells CASSFLTSGAYEQYF. In DNA form, the CDR3 reads TGTGCCAGCAGTTTCCTGACTAGCGGGGCCTACGAGCAGTACTTC. V and J are TRBV28 and TRBJ2-7, with 11 bases matching TRBD2. The CDR3 length is 15 residues. The J segment lost 2 bases and the V segment lost 3 bases, leaving 3 bases of the junction unmatched. CDR1 MDHEN and CDR2 SYDVKM come from the germline V gene.

The rearrangement uses TRBV6-1 and TRBJ2-5, with 8 bases aligning to TRBD1. Germline CDR1 and CDR2: MNHNS and SASEGT. J lost 5 bases, V lost 6 bases, and 5 bases had no gene match. CDR3 length: 13 amino acids. The CDR3 spells CASRDRVGETQYF. CDR3 DNA: TGTGCCAGCAGGGACAGGGTAGGGGAGACCCAGTACTTC.

The chain employs TRBV5-4 and TRBJ1-2; 7 positions match TRBD1. The ends lost 3 bases at V and 2 bases at J; junction bases unmatched: 7. The CDR3 totals 15 residues. Germline CDR1 SGHNT, CDR2 YYREEE (reference sequence). The DNA for the CDR3 is TGTGCCAGCAGCTATTCCGGGACAGCAAACTATGGCTACACCTTC. Translating gives CASSYSGTANYGYTF. Complete variable domain (other parts from reference TRBV5-4 and TRBJ1-2): ETGVTQSPTHLIKTRGQQVTLRCSSQSGHNTVSWYQQALGQGPQFIFQYYREEENGRGNFPPRFSGLQFPNYSSELNVNALELDDSALYLCASSYSGTANYGYTFGSGTRLTVV.

This chain uses TRBV5-4 with TRBJ2-5; TRBD2 agrees at 11 bases. CDR1 is SGHNT and CDR2 is YYREEE in the germline V gene (reference sequence). V was clipped by 3 bases and J by 9 bases; unmatched bases: 13. The CDR3 has 16 residues. CDR3 region: CASSSTSGGLLAAQYF. The CDR3 nucleotides are TGTGCCAGCAGCTCCACTAGCGGGGGACTTCTAGCGGCCCAGTACTTC.

The chain joins TRBV6-1 to TRBJ2-1; D ambiguous. Germline loops: CDR1 MNHNS, CDR2 SASEGT. The length of the CDR3 is 15 residues. V was clipped by 4 bases and J by 1 base, with 11 bases between them. The CDR3 region is CASSGLPWSYNEQFF. The CDR3 DNA reads TGTGCCAGCAGTGGACTCCCTTGGTCCTACAATGAGCAGTTCTTC.

This rearrangement joins TRBV10-1 to TRBJ2-1; TRBD2 matches at 10 bases. V dropped 2 bases and J dropped 6; count of bases not matched to a gene: 4. The CDR3 loop spans 15 amino acids. Germline CDR1 reads WNHNN; CDR2 reads SYGVQD (reference sequence). Here the CDR3 reads CASSEIASGGNEQFF. The CDR3 DNA reads as TGCGCCAGCAGTGAGATAGCTAGCGGGGGCAATGAGCAGTTCTTC.

The V gene is TRBV27, the J gene TRBJ2-2, with 9 bases fitting TRBD1. Germline V gives CDR1 MNHEY, CDR2 SMNVEV (reference sequence). The V segment lost 1 base and the J segment 4 bases; nucleotides outside the gene matches: 10. The CDR3 contains 18 residues. CDR3 region: CASSLFSWGQGSTGELFF. The CDR3 coding sequence is TGTGCCAGCAGTTTATTTTCTTGGGGACAGGGCAGCACCGGGGAGCTGTTTTTT.

The chain recombines TRBV5-1 with TRBJ2-7, with 7 bases identical to TRBD2. Trimming cost V 4 bases and J 3 bases; bases outside gene matches: 10. Germline CDR1 reads SGHRS; CDR2 reads YFSETQ. CDR3 length: 15 residues. DNA for the CDR3: TGCGCCAGCAGCCCACGACCGGGGACTAACTACGAGCAGTACTTC. Its protein product is CASSPRPGTNYEQYF. Looking up the rest from reference TRBV5-1 and TRBJ2-7 gives the full variable domain: KAGVTQTPRYLIKTRGQQVTLSCSPISGHRSVSWYQQTPGQGLQFLFEYFSETQRNKGNFPGRFSGRQFSNSRSEMNVSTLELGDSALYLCASSPRPGTNYEQYFGPGTRLTVT.

This clone was seen a handful of times. V is TRBV19 and J is TRBJ1-2; 7 bases are a match to TRBD1. This CDR3 has 14 amino acids. In germline, CDR1 is LNHDA, CDR2 SQIVND (reference sequence). V trimming: 1 base; J trimming: 4 bases; junction bases outside the gene matches: 3. Here the CDR3 reads CASSIGQGAYGYTF. Written as DNA, the CDR3 is TGTGCCAGTAGTATAGGACAGGGAGCCTATGGCTACACCTTC.

The chain couples TRBV5-1 to TRBJ1-5; D is ambiguous. V lost 0 bases and J 15 bases, leaving 16 bases between the germline ends. Germline assignment: CDR1 SGHRS and CDR2 YFSETQ. The CDR3 runs to 13 residues. Written as DNA, the CDR3 is TGCGCCAGCAGCTTGGCGGGCCGGACCCCTTTGCATTTT. Translated: CASSLAGRTPLHF.

This clone has a single count. The CDR3 loop is CASSVEAGGPYNEQFF. The CDR3 DNA reads as TGTGCCAGCAGCGTAGAGGCGGGGGGACCCTACAATGAGCAGTTCTTC. The V call is TRBV9, the J call TRBJ2-1; 8 bases line up with TRBD2. V shed 0 bases, J shed 2 bases, and the junction held 4 bases outside the gene matches. CDR1 and CDR2 (germline): SGDLS, YYNGEE. The CDR3 is 16 residues long.

This clone was counted only a few times. The V and J genes are TRBV28 and TRBJ1-5; D call uncertain. This CDR3 has 17 residues. CDR1 is MDHEN, CDR2 SYDVKM, per germline. V dropped 5 bases and J dropped 4 bases, with 21 bases sitting between them. This CDR3 is CASSPLRVATPNQPQHF. In nucleotides, the CDR3 is TGTGCCAGCAGTCCACTTCGCGTGGCTACTCCTAATCAGCCCCAGCATTTT.

The sample holds one count of this clone. V and J are TRBV5-6 and TRBJ2-1, with D perhaps TRBD1 (5 bases). The CDR3 is 11 residues long. The V end was cut by 8 bases, the J end by 6 bases, with 9 bases between. CDR1 SGHDT and CDR2 YYEEEE come from the germline V gene. Here the CDR3 reads CASTGANEQFF. CDR3 nucleotide sequence: TGTGCCAGTACAGGTGCCAATGAGCAGTTCTTC.

This chain uses TRBV5-6 with TRBJ2-3, with TRBD2 as a possible D gene (5 bases). The CDR3 is 15 residues long. Germline CDR1 SGHDT, CDR2 YYEEEE. Trimming cost V 0 bases and J 0 bases, with 8 bases left between them. The CDR3 loop reads CASSLEVASTDTQYF. For the CDR3, the DNA is TGTGCCAGCAGCTTGGAAGTAGCGAGCACAGATACGCAGTATTTT.

This clone was observed a handful of times. The chain carries TRBV19 and TRBJ1-1; 8 bases match TRBD1. After removal of 6 bases from V and 3 bases from J, the junction contained 6 bases not matched to a gene. Germline-derived CDR1 and CDR2 are LNHDA and SQIVND (reference sequence). The CDR3 covers 14 residues. CDR3 loop: CASRTDRGHTEAFF. CDR3 in DNA: TGTGCCAGTAGGACCGACAGGGGACACACTGAAGCTTTCTTT.